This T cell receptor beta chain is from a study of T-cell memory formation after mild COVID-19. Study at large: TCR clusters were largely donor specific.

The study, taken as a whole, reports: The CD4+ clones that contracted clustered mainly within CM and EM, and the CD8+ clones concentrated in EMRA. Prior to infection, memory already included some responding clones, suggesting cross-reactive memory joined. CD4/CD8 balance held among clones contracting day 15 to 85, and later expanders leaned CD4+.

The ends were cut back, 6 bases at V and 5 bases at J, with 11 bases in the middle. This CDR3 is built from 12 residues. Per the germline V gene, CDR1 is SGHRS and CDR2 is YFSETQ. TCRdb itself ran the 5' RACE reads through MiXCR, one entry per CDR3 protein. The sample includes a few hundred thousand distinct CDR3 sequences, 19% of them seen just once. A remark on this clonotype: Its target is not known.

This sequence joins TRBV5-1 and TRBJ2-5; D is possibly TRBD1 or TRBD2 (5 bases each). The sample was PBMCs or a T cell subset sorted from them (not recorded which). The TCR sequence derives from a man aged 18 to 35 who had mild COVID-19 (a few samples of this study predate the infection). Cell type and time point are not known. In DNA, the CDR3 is TGCGCCAGCAATGGGGGTGGGGAGACCCAGTACTTC. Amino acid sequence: CASNGGGETQYF.